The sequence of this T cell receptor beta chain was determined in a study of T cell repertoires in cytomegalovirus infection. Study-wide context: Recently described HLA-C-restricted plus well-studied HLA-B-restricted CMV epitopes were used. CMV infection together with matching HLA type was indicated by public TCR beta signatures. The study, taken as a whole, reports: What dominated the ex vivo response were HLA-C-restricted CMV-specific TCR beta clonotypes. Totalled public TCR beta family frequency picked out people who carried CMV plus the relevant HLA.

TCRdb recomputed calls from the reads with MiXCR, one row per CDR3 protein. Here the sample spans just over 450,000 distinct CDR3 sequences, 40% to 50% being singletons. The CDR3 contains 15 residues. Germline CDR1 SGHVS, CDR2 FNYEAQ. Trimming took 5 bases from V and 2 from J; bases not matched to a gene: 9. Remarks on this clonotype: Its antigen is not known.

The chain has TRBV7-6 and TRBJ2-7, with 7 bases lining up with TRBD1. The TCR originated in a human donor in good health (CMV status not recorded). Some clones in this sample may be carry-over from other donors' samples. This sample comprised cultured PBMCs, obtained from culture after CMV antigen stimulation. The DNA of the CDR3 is TGTGCCAGCAGCGTGGGCCCGACAGGGCCCTACGAGCAGTACTTC. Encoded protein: CASSVGPTGPYEQYF.